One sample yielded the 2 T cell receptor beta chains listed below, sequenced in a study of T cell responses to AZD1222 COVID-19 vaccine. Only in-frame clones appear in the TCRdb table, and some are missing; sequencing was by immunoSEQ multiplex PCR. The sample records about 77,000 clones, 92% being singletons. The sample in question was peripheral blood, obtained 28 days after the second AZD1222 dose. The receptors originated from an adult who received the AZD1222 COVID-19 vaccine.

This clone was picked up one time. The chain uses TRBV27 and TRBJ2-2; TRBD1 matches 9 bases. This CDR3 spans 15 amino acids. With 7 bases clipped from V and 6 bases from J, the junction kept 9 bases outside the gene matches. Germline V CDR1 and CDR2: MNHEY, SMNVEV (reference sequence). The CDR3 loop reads CASKSRQGVPGELFF. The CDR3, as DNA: TGTGCCAGCAAGAGCAGACAGGGGGTCCCCGGGGAGCTGTTTTTT.

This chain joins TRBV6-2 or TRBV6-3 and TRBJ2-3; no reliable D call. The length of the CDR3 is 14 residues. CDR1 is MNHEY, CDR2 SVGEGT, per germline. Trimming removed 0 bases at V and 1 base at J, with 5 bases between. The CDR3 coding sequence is TGTGCCAGCAGTTACTCGGCCCGCACAGATACGCAGTATTTT. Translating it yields CASSYSARTDTQYF.